Below are 16 T cell receptor beta chains sequenced from a single sample in a study of T-cell reconstitution after alpha-beta-depleted transplantation in children. Overall study results and limits: At the one-year point after transplant, T-cell counts and TCRbeta diversity were found to come mostly from T cells that had been newly produced.

For these receptors, no antigen is known. The library targeted TCRbeta and was prepared with unique molecular identifiers. From the PCR reads, TCRdb called clonotypes with MiXCR, one entry per CDR3 protein. There are approximately 300,000 distinct CDR3 sequences in the sample; around 7.1% occur only once, and approximately 9% lies in the top ten. The starting material was peripheral blood, obtained 360 days after TCRalphabeta/CD19-depleted stem cell transplant. These receptors were taken from a female patient aged 2-10 years who had a stem cell transplant for Fanconi anemia, so the T cells may come from the graft donor.

A few counts support this clonotype. The CDR3 nucleotides are TGTGCCAGCAGTTTAACCCCCAATTTAGGCGGGAGGTTACGGGGGTACAATGAGCAGTTCTTC. This encodes CASSLTPNLGGRLRGYNEQFF. V gene TRBV11-2 combines with J gene TRBJ2-1; TRBD2 aligns across 8 bases. The germline V gene encodes CDR1 SGHAT and CDR2 FQNNGV. The length of the CDR3 is 21 residues. V gave up 6 bases and J gave up 4 bases; unmatched junction bases: 26.

Only a few counts were recorded for this clonotype. The chain employs TRBV4-2 and TRBJ2-7; tentatively, D is TRBD2 (6 bases). The germline V gene has CDR1 LGHNA and CDR2 YNFKEQ. The CDR3 has 15 amino acids. V was clipped by 4 bases and J by 7 bases, with 20 bases between them. The CDR3 nucleotides read TGTGCCAGCAGCCCTTCTCCCCGGTGGGGAGGAGAGCAGTACTTC. Translated, it gives CASSPSPRWGGEQYF.

This clonotype was seen at least ten times. The V gene is TRBV12-3 or TRBV12-4, the J gene TRBJ1-2; D gene unclear. Trimming left V 2 bases short and J 0 bases short, with 4 bases between. The CDR3 runs to 13 residues. DNA of the CDR3: TGTGCCAGCAGTTTATTGCCTAACTATGGCTACACCTTC. Translation: CASSLLPNYGYTF.

This clonotype was counted at least ten times. The gene calls are TRBV5-6 and TRBJ1-1, with D hard to call. The V gene lost 1 base and the J gene lost 3 bases, with 10 bases spanning the gap. The CDR3 consists of 14 residues. Germline lookup yields CDR1 SGHDT and CDR2 YYEEEE. This chain's CDR3 is CASSLLGQYTEAFF. For the CDR3, the DNA is TGTGCCAGCAGCTTGTTAGGTCAGTACACTGAAGCTTTCTTT.

The genes are TRBV10-2 and TRBJ2-5, with D possibly TRBD2 on 5 matching bases. The CDR3 runs to 15 residues. Trimming pared 2 bases from V and 4 bases from J, leaving 14 bases between. Per germline, CDR1 WSHSY and CDR2 SAAADI. The chain's CDR3 is CASSEADSLGETQYF. CDR3 bases: TGCGCCAGCAGTGAGGCGGACTCCCTGGGAGAGACCCAGTACTTC.

The V call is TRBV18, the J call TRBJ1-5; D unresolved. V gave up 3 bases and J gave up 4 bases, with 10 bases separating them. This CDR3 has 14 amino acids. CDR1 is KGHSH, CDR2 LQKENI, per germline. For the CDR3, the DNA is TGTGCCAGCTCACCGAGGACTGAGAATCAGCCCCAGCATTTT. It specifies CASSPRTENQPQHF.

This rearrangement joins TRBV7-2 to TRBJ2-7; 7 bases line up with TRBD1. V lost 5 bases, J lost 2 bases, and 9 bases stayed unmatched. CDR1 and CDR2 (germline): SGHTA, FQGNSA. There are 15 residues in the CDR3. The CDR3 region has the DNA TGTGCCAGCAGCCTTAGACCGACAGGGCCCTACGAGCAGTACTTC. Protein product: CASSLRPTGPYEQYF.

This clonotype was picked up a small number of times. The J gene is TRBJ1-2, the V gene TRBV29-1; TRBD1 might be the D (6 bases). Trimming stripped 4 bases from V and 7 bases from J, with 10 bases between. Germline CDR1 and CDR2: SQVTM and ANQGSEA. The CDR3 is 11 amino acids. CDR3 bases: TGCAGCGTTGCGATGGGGGCTGGCTACACCTTC. It translates to CSVAMGAGYTF.

This clonotype has more than one count but fewer than ten. This chain uses TRBV6-2 or TRBV6-3 with TRBJ2-3; D is possibly TRBD1 (6 bases). V was trimmed by 5 bases and J by 6 bases, leaving 12 bases between them. The V gene's germline CDR1 is MNHEY and CDR2 SVGEGT. The CDR3 extends over 13 amino acids. CDR3 nucleotide sequence: TGTGCCAGCAGTCGTGGGGACACGGATACGCAGTATTTT. Its protein product is CASSRGDTDTQYF.

This clonotype was found a few times. This chain links TRBV20-1 with TRBJ2-7; D may be TRBD1 or TRBD2 (5 bases each). Germline V lookup: CDR1 DFQATT, CDR2 SNEGSKA (reference sequence). V lost 1 base and J lost 3, with 19 bases in between. This CDR3 spans 16 amino acids. Here the CDR3 DNA reads TGCAGTGCTAGAGGTCCGGGGCAGGCCTCAATCTACGAGCAGTACGTC. As protein: CSARGPGQASIYEQYV.

The chain is built from TRBV6-2 or TRBV6-3 and TRBJ2-5; D remains unclear. CDR3 length equals 14 residues. Between the trimmed V and J ends, which lost 2 bases and 1 base, there was a span of 8 bases. Per germline, CDR1 MNHEY and CDR2 SVGEGT. CDR3 DNA: TGTGCCAGCAGTTACCGTACGCTCCAAGAGACCCAGTACTTC. Its translation is CASSYRTLQETQYF.

This clonotype was counted many times. The chain recombines TRBV5-1 with TRBJ2-6; maybe TRBD2 (6 bases). CDR1 SGHRS and CDR2 YFSETQ come from the germline V gene. The CDR3 totals 15 residues. Trimming removed 4 bases from V and 3 bases from J, with 11 bases in between. CDR3 protein: CASSETGVGANVLTF. CDR3 nucleotides: TGCGCCAGCAGCGAAACGGGAGTTGGGGCCAACGTCCTGACTTTC.

This clonotype was picked up many times. The chain uses TRBV6-2 or TRBV6-3 and TRBJ1-5; 10 bases fit TRBD1. V trimming: 5 bases; J trimming: 4 bases; junction bases outside the gene matches: 5. The CDR3 contains 15 residues. CDR1 is MNHEY and CDR2 is SVGEGT in the germline V gene. This CDR3 is CASSRPGQGNQPQHF. The CDR3 nucleotides read TGTGCCAGCAGTAGACCGGGACAGGGGAATCAGCCCCAGCATTTT.

This clonotype has a count of ten or more. This chain links TRBV5-1 with TRBJ2-7, with 9 bases matching TRBD1. The CDR3 covers 13 residues. With V trimmed by 7 bases and J by 4 bases, 6 bases remained unmatched. Germline loops: CDR1 SGHRS, CDR2 YFSETQ. The CDR3 here is CASRPTGGYEQYF. CDR3 bases: TGCGCCAGCCGTCCGACAGGGGGGTACGAGCAGTACTTC.

This clonotype was counted at least ten times. This chain connects TRBV27 to TRBJ2-3; 7 nucleotides agree with TRBD2. Germline-derived CDR1 and CDR2 are MNHEY and SMNVEV (reference sequence). Trimming took 6 bases from V and 4 from J; bases not matched to a gene: 13. The CDR3 length is 16 residues. The CDR3 DNA follows: TGTGCCAGCAGCCGACTGGCGGGGGTATCCGCAGATACGCAGTATTTT. This encodes CASSRLAGVSADTQYF.

This clonotype was detected only a few times. The chain links TRBV12-3 or TRBV12-4 to TRBJ2-2; no reliable D call. Trimming stripped 2 bases from V and 0 bases from J, with 19 bases between. The CDR3 extends over 19 amino acids. The CDR3 DNA reads TGTGCCAGCAGTTTATTTAAGTTATCCGCGCCTTCGAACACCGGGGAGCTGTTTTTT. Translating it yields CASSLFKLSAPSNTGELFF.